This T cell receptor (beta chain) was sequenced for a study of molecular identifiers for immune sequencing clone quantification. Findings and caveats of the study: Spiked TCR RNA from one Jurkat cell reportedly showed up when mixed among one million naive cells. Clones of above 20 RNA copies carried over 99% of effector molecules; in naive cells they carried under 1%. Barcode-sharing identical TCR molecules could underestimate highly expanded clone sizes.

This clonotype has ten or more counts. Its antigen is not identified. The V gene end was trimmed by 5 bases and the J gene end by 5 bases; junction bases not matched to a gene: 10. This CDR3 is 16 amino acids long. Per germline, CDR1 KGHDR and CDR2 SFDVKD. The use of previously described methods and listed TCR primers produced the bulk TCR libraries. TCRdb redid the calling of the PCR reads with MiXCR, one entry per CDR3 protein. The table lists 65,000 to 70,000 distinct CDR3 sequences, roughly 20% of them singletons. V usage is TRBV24-1 and J usage is TRBJ2-1, with 8 bases that match TRBD1. Input material: naive CD8+ T cells from blood, with Jurkat cell RNA spiked in. Subset: FACS-sorted CD8+CD4-CCR7+CD45RA+ naive T cells. The receptor was derived from a human donor in good health. Some libraries in this study had Jurkat cell RNA spiked in. The CDR3 loop reads CATSVRGTGINNEQFF. The CDR3 DNA follows: TGTGCCACCAGTGTCCGCGGGACAGGAATTAACAATGAGCAGTTCTTC.